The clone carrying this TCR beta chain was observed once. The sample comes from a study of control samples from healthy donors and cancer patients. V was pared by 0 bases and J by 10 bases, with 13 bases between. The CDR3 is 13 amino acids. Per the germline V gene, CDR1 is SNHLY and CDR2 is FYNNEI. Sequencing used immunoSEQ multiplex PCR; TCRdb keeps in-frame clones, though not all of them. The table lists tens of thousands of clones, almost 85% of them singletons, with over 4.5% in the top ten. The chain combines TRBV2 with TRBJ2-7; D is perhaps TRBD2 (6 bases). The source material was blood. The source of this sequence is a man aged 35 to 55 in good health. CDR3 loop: CASSEAQGGTQYF. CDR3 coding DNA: TGTGCCAGCAGTGAAGCTCAGGGAGGAACCCAGTACTTC. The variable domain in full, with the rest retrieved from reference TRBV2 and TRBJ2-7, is EPEVTQTPSHQVTQMGQEVILRCVPISNHLYFYWYRQILGQKVEFLVSFYNNEISEKSEIFDDQFSVERPDGSNFTLKIRSTKLEDSAMYFCASSEAQGGTQYFGPGTRLTVT.